Listed below are T cell receptor beta chains from one sample, sequenced in a study of cytomegalovirus exposure and HLA in healthy donors. TCRdb's copy holds only in-frame clones and misses some; the assay was immunoSEQ multiplex PCR. This sample carries some 140,000 clones, about 80% of them seen once, and the ten largest clones take 9.5% to 15%. Sequenced input: PBMCs. All receptors come from a man aged 25-40 years in good health and CMV-seropositive. Both conserved end residues are part of each CDR3. The order of the fields is V gene, D gene, clone size, J gene, CDR3 protein, CDR3 DNA. A D gene is named only where the DNA matches it firmly. Size values are once, few and many counts, or a class for expanded clones, and some rows have none.

V: TRBV14; D: NA; size: NA; J: TRBJ2-1; CDR3: CASSQGELRGEFF; DNA: TGTGCCAGCAGCCAAGGAGAATTACGCGGGGAGTTCTTC
V: TRBV28; D: TRBD1; size: NA; J: TRBJ2-2; CDR3: CASIEKDRYTGELFF; DNA: TGTGCCAGCATCGAAAAGGACAGGTACACCGGGGAGCTGTTTTTT
V: TRBV19; D: NA; size: NA; J: TRBJ2-1; CDR3: CASSISSTYYNEQFF; DNA: TGTGCCAGTAGTATATCTAGCACGTATTACAATGAGCAGTTCTTC
V: TRBV27; D: TRBD2; size: NA; J: TRBJ2-7; CDR3: CASSFYSGRVSEQYF; DNA: TGTGCCAGCAGTTTTTATAGCGGGAGGGTCTCCGAGCAGTACTTC
V: TRBV6-5; D: TRBD1; size: few; J: TRBJ1-2; CDR3: CASSRQGSGYTF; DNA: TGTGCCAGCAGTCGACAGGGGTCTGGCTACACCTTC
V: TRBV2; D: NA; size: NA; J: TRBJ1-2; CDR3: CASRGRGGYTF; DNA: TGTGCCAGCAGGGGGCGCGGGGGCTACACCTTT
V: TRBV28; D: NA; size: NA; J: TRBJ1-5; CDR3: CASGISSNQPQHF; DNA: TGTGCCAGCGGTATTAGTAGCAATCAGCCCCAGCATTTT
V: TRBV20-1; D: NA; size: NA; J: TRBJ2-7; CDR3: CSAVQSYEQYF; DNA: TGCAGTGCTGTCCAATCCTACGAGCAGTACTTC
V: TRBV13; D: NA; size: NA; J: TRBJ1-1; CDR3: CASSLGGGMNTEAFF; DNA: TGTGCCAGCAGCTTAGGGGGGGGAATGAACACTGAAGCTTTCTTT
V: TRBV25-1; D: NA; size: NA; J: TRBJ2-4; CDR3: CASSAPWESKNIQYF; DNA: TGTGCCAGCAGTGCCCCCTGGGAGTCCAAAAACATTCAGTACTTC
V: TRBV2; D: NA; size: NA; J: TRBJ2-3; CDR3: CASSVRADTQYF; DNA: TGTGCCAGCAGTGTCCGGGCAGATACGCAGTATTTT
V: TRBV4-1; D: NA; size: once; J: TRBJ2-1; CDR3: CASSPGTDHNEQFF; DNA: TGCGCCAGCAGCCCCGGGACTGATCACAATGAGCAGTTCTTC
V: TRBV4-2; D: TRBD2; size: few; J: TRBJ2-7; CDR3: CASSPESWSRGRGYYEQYF; DNA: TGTGCCAGCAGCCCTGAATCATGGTCGCGCGGGAGGGGGTACTACGAGCAGTACTTC
V: TRBV28; D: NA; size: NA; J: TRBJ2-4; CDR3: CASSFSGAKNIQYF; DNA: TGTGCCAGCAGTTTTTCGGGGGCCAAAAACATTCAGTACTTC
V: TRBV28; D: NA; size: NA; J: TRBJ2-7; CDR3: CASSLADSYEQYF; DNA: TGTGCCAGCAGTCTTGCGGACTCATACGAGCAGTACTTC
V: TRBV5-6; D: NA; size: NA; J: TRBJ2-3; CDR3: CASTRSISTDTQYF; DNA: TGTGCCAGCACCCGGTCGATAAGCACAGATACGCAGTATTTT
V: TRBV18; D: TRBD2; size: NA; J: TRBJ2-5; CDR3: CASSRTSGRDETQYF; DNA: TGTGCCAGCTCACGGACTAGCGGGAGGGATGAGACCCAGTACTTC
V: TRBV9; D: TRBD1; size: few; J: TRBJ1-5; CDR3: CASSPDRGGGQPQHF; DNA: TGTGCCAGCAGCCCGGACAGGGGAGGGGGTCAGCCCCAGCATTTT
V: TRBV7-2; D: TRBD2; size: NA; J: TRBJ2-7; CDR3: CASSLAVTSGGYEQYF; DNA: TGTGCCAGCAGCTTAGCCGTGACTAGCGGGGGATACGAGCAGTACTTC
V: TRBV5-1; D: NA; size: NA; J: TRBJ1-2; CDR3: CASSLVRGNYGYTF; DNA: TGCGCCAGCAGCTTGGTTCGGGGGAACTATGGCTACACCTTC